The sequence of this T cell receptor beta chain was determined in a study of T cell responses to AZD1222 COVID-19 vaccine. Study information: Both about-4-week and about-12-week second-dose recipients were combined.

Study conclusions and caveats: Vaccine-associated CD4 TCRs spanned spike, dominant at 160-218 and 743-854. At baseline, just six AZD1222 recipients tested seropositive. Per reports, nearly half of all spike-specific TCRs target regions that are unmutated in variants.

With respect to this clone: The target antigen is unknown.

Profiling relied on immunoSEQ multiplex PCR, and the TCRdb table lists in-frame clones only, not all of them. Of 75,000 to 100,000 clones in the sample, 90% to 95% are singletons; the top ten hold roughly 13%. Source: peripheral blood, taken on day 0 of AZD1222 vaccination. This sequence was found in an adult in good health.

CDR3 loop: CASSQASWSYEQYF. The CDR3 bases are TGTGCCAGCAGCCAGGCTAGCTGGTCCTACGAGCAGTACTTC. The chain carries TRBV4-2 and TRBJ2-7; D perhaps matches TRBD2 (5 bases). The CDR3 is 14 residues long. Per germline, CDR1 LGHNA and CDR2 YNFKEQ. Between the trimmed V and J ends, which lost 3 bases and 1 base, there was a span of 10 bases.